This TCR beta chain was documented in a study of blood T cell repertoires in COVID-19 (TCRdb year 2020). Notes on the research overall: Samples covering the acute and convalescent phases of COVID-19 were provided by collaborators in the United States, Italy and Spain. The samples were drawn from the first 160 participants of the ongoing ImmuneRACE study and from under 1,500 subjects provided by 6 global collaborators. Sample metadata almost always included a de-identified subject ID, COVID-19 status, age in years and sex. The material from the prospective study consisted of cDNA or gDNA derived from T cells, B-cell-depleted T cells, or PBMCs. Where available, HLA class I and class II types were taken from metadata supplied by the sample provider and were not determined by assay-based typing. Subjects who had been exposed to COVID-19, were actively infected with it, or had recovered from it provided the deeply sampled blood TCRbeta repertoires that made up the dataset. The repertoires were released in a freely available public database meant as a resource for research on the immune response to SARS-CoV-2.

Sequences SGHTA (CDR1) and FQGNSA (CDR2) are obtained from the germline V gene. V is pruned by 0 bases and J by 6 bases, leaving 6 bases of the junction without a gene match. From cysteine to phenylalanine, the CDR3 is 16 amino acids long. Of all the DNA, just the CDR3 is kept, 48 bases in frame from base 1. Broad study findings and their caveats: The quantity of clinical and demographic metadata differed by source and by participant and was supplied without curation.

The immunoSEQ Assay, a bias-controlled multiplex PCR, was used to amplify TCRbeta CDR3 regions from genomic DNA. Concerning the study's data processing: Nucleated cell counts per sample were estimated from amplification of reference gene primers within the assay. Sequence reads were collapsed and filtered to measure the absolute abundance of every unique TCRbeta CDR3 rearrangement. For each sample, productive Simpson clonality was calculated as the square root of Simpson's diversity index over productive rearrangements. The source is immuneACCESS, and TCRdb retained only in-frame sequences with V and J called. Part of the clones is not carried over; for the studies checked, unresolved V genes explain less than half of this, and the remainder is unexplained. The DNA was the basis for D and trimming; V, J and clone size are from that table. The sample contains 55,000 to 70,000 clones, approximately 91% of them found a single time. 2% to 2.5% of the sample is held by the ten biggest clonotypes.

Each collaborating institution followed its own protocols to collect whole blood in K2EDTA tubes. For TCRbeta analysis, collaborators shipped samples in one of three forms: frozen whole blood, isolated PBMCs, or DNA extracted from either of those sample types. Concerning this clone: The antigen this receptor binds is unknown. Qualities for individual bases were not recorded, and no much larger clone is one base off.

The material sequenced was peripheral blood. The chain is assembled from TRBV7-2 and TRBJ1-1, and 11 junctional nucleotides match TRBD1. This clonotype originated in a man aged 60-69 years with acute or convalescent COVID-19. The nucleotide sequence is TGTGCCAGCAGCTTAGCGGGACAGGGGGGAAGCGCTGAAGCTTTCTTT. Translation gives CASSLAGQGGSAEAFF.